Presented here are 5 T cell receptor beta chains from one specimen sequenced in a study of shared T cell receptors in the human thymus. Generated by immunoSEQ multiplex PCR, the TCRdb table keeps only in-frame clones and is missing some. Of about 660,000 clones in the sample, more than 75% were seen once. These data also formed part of another study, on human thymus T cells.

Source material: thymocytes. These receptors were obtained from a boy in the first two years of life with a congenital heart defect.

CDR3 sequence (DNA): TGCAGCGTTGAAGGAGAGGGGGGGCACTCCTACGAGCAGTACTTC. Protein product: CSVEGEGGHSYEQYF. The chain joins TRBV29-1 to TRBJ2-7, with D tentatively TRBD2 (7 bases). V gave up 1 base and J gave up 0 bases, with 13 bases separating them. Germline-derived CDR1 and CDR2 are SQVTM and ANQGSEA. CDR3 length: 15 residues.

DNA of the CDR3: TGTGCCAGCAGTCAAGGACAGGGGAGCCACGAGCAGTACTTC. Protein sequence: CASSQGQGSHEQYF. V and J are TRBV27 and TRBJ2-7; 9 nucleotides agree with TRBD1. The CDR3 is made up of 14 amino acids. CDR1 MNHEY and CDR2 SMNVEV come from the germline V gene (reference sequence). J was trimmed by 5 bases and V by 5 bases; bases with no gene match: 7.

This sequence joins TRBV7-9 and TRBJ1-2; 8 bases are shared with TRBD1. Germline CDR1 and CDR2: SEHNR and FQNEAQ (reference sequence). Unmatched junction bases numbered 15, after V lost 5 bases and J lost 10 bases. The CDR3 contains 15 residues. The chain's CDR3 is CASSLRDDRGSIYTF. The CDR3 DNA reads as TGTGCCAGCAGCCTCAGGGACGACAGGGGAAGCATCTACACCTTC.

Notes on this clone: The same CDR3 can be traced to other DNA sequences in this sample. The rearrangement joins TRBV27 to TRBJ2-7; a weak D match, TRBD1 (5 bases). In germline, CDR1 is MNHEY, CDR2 SMNVEV (reference sequence). The CDR3 runs to 15 residues. V was clipped by 4 bases and J by 3 bases, with 16 bases between them. CDR3: CASSSLDKWVYEQYF. For the CDR3, the DNA is TGTGCCAGCAGTTCCCTGGACAAGTGGGTCTACGAGCAGTACTTC.

The chain has TRBV11-2 and TRBJ1-6; D is possibly TRBD1 (6 bases). CDR3 length: 14 amino acids. Germline CDR1 SGHAT, CDR2 FQNNGV. V lost 2 bases and J 7 bases, leaving 9 bases between the germline ends. CDR3 in DNA: TGTGCCAGCAGCTTAAAACAGGGCAATTCACCCCTCCACTTT. It codes for CASSLKQGNSPLHF.